One sample yielded the 27 T cell receptor beta chains listed below, sequenced in a study of blood T cell repertoires in COVID-19. Repertoires were generated with immunoSEQ multiplex PCR, while TCRdb's copy carries only in-frame clones and drops some. The sample holds about 320,000 clones, 70% to 90% seen once. What was sequenced was peripheral blood. These receptors came from a woman aged 25 to 39 with COVID-19, enrolled during active disease.

The chain links TRBV4-3 to TRBJ2-5; D unresolved. The CDR3 consists of 13 residues. Trimming stripped 0 bases from V and 5 bases from J, with 7 bases between. CDR1 and CDR2 from the germline V gene are LGHNA and YSLEER. DNA of the CDR3: TGCGCCAGCAGCCAAGAGGCTGGTGAGACCCAGTACTTC. This translates into CASSQEAGETQYF.

This sequence joins TRBV7-8 and TRBJ2-7; the match to TRBD1 covers 7 bases. CDR1 is SGHVS and CDR2 is FQNEAQ in the germline V gene. Losses at the gene ends were 3 bases for V and 0 bases for J; bases not matched to a gene: 2. The CDR3 runs to 14 residues. The CDR3 reads CASSLTGSSYEQYF. In DNA form, the CDR3 reads TGTGCCAGCAGCTTGACAGGGAGCTCCTACGAGCAGTACTTC.

The chain recombines TRBV15 with TRBJ1-2; 8 bases fit TRBD1. There are 15 residues in the CDR3. Looked up from germline, CDR1 is LNHNV and CDR2 is YYDKDF (reference sequence). J lost 8 bases, V lost 3 bases, and 11 bases had no gene match. The CDR3 sequence: CATSRPGTGSGGYTF. CDR3 coding DNA: TGTGCCACCAGCAGGCCCGGGACAGGATCTGGAGGCTACACCTTC.

V is TRBV5-4 and J is TRBJ2-5; maybe TRBD1 (6 bases). V was shortened by 4 bases and J by 5 bases, with 18 bases between the two germline ends. CDR3 length equals 15 residues. CDR1 and CDR2 (germline): SGHNT, YYREEE (reference sequence). CDR3: CASSAQQGRMETQYF. The CDR3, as DNA: TGTGCCAGCAGCGCACAACAGGGTCGGATGGAGACCCAGTACTTC.

The chain has TRBV19 and TRBJ2-7; 8 bases are shared with TRBD2. The CDR3 is made up of 16 amino acids. Trimming at V came to 3 bases and at J to 3 bases, leaving 10 bases not matched to a gene. From germline, CDR1 is LNHDA and CDR2 SQIVND (reference sequence). The DNA for the CDR3 is TGTGCCAGTAGTATCCAAGGCGGGGGGACCTTCTACGAGCAGTACTTC. Its protein is CASSIQGGGTFYEQYF.

V usage is TRBV7-9 and J usage is TRBJ1-4, with TRBD1 matching 7 bases. This CDR3 is built from 17 residues. Germline CDR1 reads SEHNR; CDR2 reads FQNEAQ (reference sequence). V was clipped by 1 base and J by 4 bases; unmatched bases: 9. In nucleotides, the CDR3 is TGTGCCAGCAGCTTAGGAGTACTGGGACAGAATAATGAAAAACTGTTTTTT. Amino acids: CASSLGVLGQNNEKLFF.

V is TRBV5-6 and J is TRBJ2-3; D not certain. V shed 2 bases and J shed 1 base, with 2 bases lying between them. In germline, CDR1 is SGHDT, CDR2 YYEEEE. This CDR3 spans 12 amino acids. This chain's CDR3 is CASSFGTDTQYF. The CDR3 nucleotides read TGTGCCAGCAGCTTCGGCACAGATACGCAGTATTTT.

Comments on this clone: Other DNA sequences in the sample encode the same CDR3. This sequence joins TRBV6-5 and TRBJ1-1; D gene uncertain. Deletions cut 0 bases from V and 4 bases from J, with 6 bases between. The length of the CDR3 is 13 residues. In germline, CDR1 is MNHEY, CDR2 SVGAGI. CDR3 sequence reads: CASSYSPGTEAFF. In nucleotides, the CDR3 is TGTGCCAGCAGTTACTCTCCCGGCACTGAAGCTTTCTTT.

This chain uses TRBV4-3 with TRBJ2-7; TRBD2 matches at 11 bases. CDR3 length equals 16 residues. The germline V gene encodes CDR1 LGHNA and CDR2 YSLEER. The V and J ends lost 0 bases and 6 bases, in that order; junction bases with no gene match: 7. CDR3 sequence: CASSQDWLAGGGEQYF. The CDR3 coding sequence is TGCGCCAGCAGCCAAGATTGGCTAGCGGGGGGAGGCGAGCAGTACTTC.

The chain has TRBV24-1 and TRBJ2-1, with TRBD1 as a possible D gene (5 bases). CDR1 and CDR2 from the germline V gene are KGHDR and SFDVKD. V was trimmed by 2 bases and J by 3 bases, leaving 13 bases between them. There are 16 residues in the CDR3. CDR3 coding DNA: TGTGCCACCAGTGATTCGAGCAGGGCTGACTACAATGAGCAGTTCTTC. It yields the protein CATSDSSRADYNEQFF.

The V gene is TRBV29-1, the J gene TRBJ2-1; TRBD1 matches 10 bases. Germline V gives CDR1 SQVTM, CDR2 ANQGSEA. Trimming at V came to 2 bases and at J to 8 bases, leaving 9 bases not matched to a gene. This CDR3 is built from 15 residues. The CDR3 here is CSVERQGALLDEQFF. The CDR3 DNA reads as TGCAGCGTTGAAAGACAGGGGGCGTTATTAGATGAGCAGTTCTTC.

This clone was recorded only once. CDR3 bases: TGTGCCAGCAGTCCCCGGGATCAAAAGGAGCCCCAGCATTTT. The encoded protein is CASSPRDQKEPQHF. The gene calls are TRBV27 and TRBJ1-5; no reliable D call. This CDR3 spans 14 amino acids. Germline CDR1 and CDR2: MNHEY and SMNVEV (reference sequence). V was cut by 5 bases and J by 8 bases, with 16 bases left in between.

This clone has a handful of counts. The chain links TRBV6-5 to TRBJ1-6, with D unresolved. Trimming cost V 0 bases and J 8 bases, with 14 bases left between them. This CDR3 has 16 amino acids. Germline V gene data show CDR1 as MNHEY and CDR2 as SVGAGI. This CDR3 is CASSYSGSGGYSPLHF. In DNA, the CDR3 is TGTGCCAGCAGTTACTCGGGCAGTGGAGGTTATTCACCCCTCCACTTT.

This rearrangement joins TRBV28 to TRBJ1-6; 7 nucleotides line up with TRBD1. Trimming took 10 bases from V and 5 from J; bases not matched to a gene: 11. This CDR3 has 15 amino acids. CDR1 is MDHEN, CDR2 SYDVKM, per germline. The CDR3 DNA is TGTGCCACCGCCGGGACAGATCTTGATAATTCACCCCTCCACTTT. Translating it yields CATAGTDLDNSPLHF.

The chain joins TRBV18 to TRBJ1-1; 9 bases agree with TRBD1. The CDR3 runs 16 residues. Trimming took 2 bases from V and 0 from J; bases not matched to a gene: 4. Germline CDR1 and CDR2: KGHSH and LQKENI. The CDR3 reads CASSPGTGRMNTEAFF. The CDR3, as DNA: TGTGCCAGCTCACCAGGGACAGGGAGAATGAACACTGAAGCTTTCTTT.

This clone was counted a few times. V gene TRBV5-8 combines with J gene TRBJ1-6, with 10 bases fitting TRBD1. This CDR3 comprises 17 residues. Germline lookup yields CDR1 SGHTS and CDR2 YDEGEE. V lost 4 bases, J lost 8 bases, and 12 bases stayed unmatched. In DNA, the CDR3 is TGTGCCAGCAGCCTCACCCTCCGGGACAGGGGCGATTCACCCCTCCACTTT. Protein sequence: CASSLTLRDRGDSPLHF.

The rearrangement uses TRBV6-2 or TRBV6-3 and TRBJ1-2, with 7 bases aligning to TRBD1. Per the germline V gene, CDR1 is MNHEY and CDR2 is SVGEGT. With 4 bases clipped from V and 4 bases from J, the junction kept 6 bases outside the gene matches. The CDR3 length is 14 residues. The CDR3 is CASSSSDRVYGYTF. Written as DNA, the CDR3 is TGTGCCAGCAGTTCCTCTGACAGGGTCTATGGCTACACCTTC.

As to this clone: This sample includes further DNA sequences coding for the same CDR3. The gene calls are TRBV6-5 and TRBJ2-1, with TRBD1 as a possible D gene (5 bases). Trimming removed 5 bases from V and 4 bases from J, with 15 bases in between. CDR3 length equals 15 residues. Germline CDR1 is MNHEY and CDR2 is SVGAGI. DNA for the CDR3: TGTGCCAGCAGTCGCAGGGATTTTAGTTACAATGAGCAGTTCTTC. Its translation is CASSRRDFSYNEQFF.

This chain links TRBV9 with TRBJ1-3, with 7 nucleotides matching TRBD1. CDR3 size: 17 residues. The germline V gene has CDR1 SGDLS and CDR2 YYNGEE. Trimming took 2 bases from V and 4 from J; bases not matched to a gene: 12. CDR3 in DNA: TGTGCCAGCAGCGTGAGGCCAATGACAGGGACAGGAAACACCATATATTTT. As protein: CASSVRPMTGTGNTIYF.

The CDR3 loop reads CASSVPTGATNQPQHF. The CDR3 bases are TGTGCCAGCAGCGTTCCCACAGGAGCTACAAATCAGCCCCAGCATTTT. The gene calls are TRBV9 and TRBJ1-5, with D maybe TRBD1 (5 bases). Germline assignment: CDR1 SGDLS and CDR2 YYNGEE. This CDR3 has 16 residues. V dropped 2 bases and J dropped 4 bases, with 16 bases sitting between them.

V is TRBV4-1 and J is TRBJ2-7; the D gene is possibly TRBD1 (5 bases). This CDR3 contains 14 residues. Germline V CDR1 and CDR2: MGHRA, YSYEKL. V dropped 4 bases and J dropped 3 bases, with 13 bases sitting between them. In DNA form, the CDR3 reads TGCGCCAGCAGCCCTAACAGGCCGTACTACGAGCAGTACTTC. Translated: CASSPNRPYYEQYF.

The chain couples TRBV5-1 to TRBJ1-1, with 7 bases matching TRBD1. V shed 0 bases and J 7 bases; nucleotides not matched to a gene: 9. The CDR3 consists of 15 residues. The germline V gene encodes CDR1 SGHRS and CDR2 YFSETQ. The CDR3: CASSLGTGVFGEAFF. CDR3 DNA: TGCGCCAGCAGCTTGGGTACAGGGGTTTTTGGTGAAGCTTTCTTT.

The chain combines TRBV19 with TRBJ1-3, with D maybe TRBD1 (5 bases). V lost 10 bases and J lost 4, with 17 bases in between. The germline CDR1 and CDR2 sequences are LNHDA and SQIVND (reference sequence). This CDR3 has 14 residues. CDR3 amino acids: CATRRDSWGNTIYF. The CDR3 coding sequence is TGTGCCACTCGTCGGGACTCGTGGGGAAACACCATATATTTT.

The chain links TRBV7-3 to TRBJ2-3; 16 positions agree with TRBD2. The CDR3 is made up of 17 amino acids. With V trimmed by 5 bases and J by 4 bases, 6 bases remained unmatched. Germline V gene lookup returns CDR1 SGHTA and CDR2 FQGTGA. CDR3 nucleotide sequence: TGTGCCAGCAGCCCCACCGGGACTAGCGGGGGGGCAGATACGCAGTATTTT. Its protein is CASSPTGTSGGADTQYF.

The J gene is TRBJ2-1, the V gene TRBV2; 8 nucleotides align to TRBD2. Germline V gives CDR1 SNHLY, CDR2 FYNNEI. Trimming removed 6 bases from V and 0 bases from J; junction bases left unmatched: 7. This CDR3 has 16 residues. The CDR3 sequence: CASRHLAGSSYNEQFF. As DNA, the CDR3 is TGTGCCAGCAGACATTTAGCGGGGAGCTCCTACAATGAGCAGTTCTTC.

The chain joins TRBV28 to TRBJ1-5; 7 bases map to TRBD1. The J segment lost 0 bases and the V segment lost 5 bases, leaving 16 bases of the junction unmatched. Germline CDR1 reads MDHEN; CDR2 reads SYDVKM. The CDR3 covers 19 residues. CDR3: CASSTASGTALHSNQPQHF. The CDR3 nucleotides read TGTGCCAGCAGTACGGCATCCGGGACAGCCCTTCATAGCAATCAGCCCCAGCATTTT.

In DNA form, the CDR3 reads TGCGCCAGCTACCGACAGCCCACAGATACGCAGTATTTT. Translating gives CASYRQPTDTQYF. This rearrangement joins TRBV5-1 to TRBJ2-3; D is perhaps TRBD1 (5 bases). The V gene lost 7 bases and the J gene lost 2 bases, with 11 bases spanning the gap. The CDR3 covers 13 residues. Per germline, CDR1 SGHRS and CDR2 YFSETQ.